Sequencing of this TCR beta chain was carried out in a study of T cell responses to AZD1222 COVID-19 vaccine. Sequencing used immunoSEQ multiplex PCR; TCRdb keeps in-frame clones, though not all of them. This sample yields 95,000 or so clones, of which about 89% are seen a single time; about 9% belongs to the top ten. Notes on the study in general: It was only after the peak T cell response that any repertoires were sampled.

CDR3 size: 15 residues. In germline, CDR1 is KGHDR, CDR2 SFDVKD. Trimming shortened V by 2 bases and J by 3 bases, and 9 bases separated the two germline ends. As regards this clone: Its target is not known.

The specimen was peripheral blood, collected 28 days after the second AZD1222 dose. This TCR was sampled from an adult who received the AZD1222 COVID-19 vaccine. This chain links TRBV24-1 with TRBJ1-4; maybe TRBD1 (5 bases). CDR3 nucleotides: TGTGCCACCAGTGATTCCGGGGCCCCTAATGAAAAACTGTTTTTT. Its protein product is CATSDSGAPNEKLFF.